The entry below gives a single TCR beta chain sequence along with its context. As yet, its antigen is unknown. Running of the v3.0 immunoSEQ assay took place at survey level. The study targeted roughly 35,000-50,000 T-cell genomes per sample in sequencing. Clones were sequenced by immunoSEQ multiplex PCR, and TCRdb holds only the in-frame ones, with some missing. The data hold approximately 30,000 clones, with roughly four fifths observed a single time. The sample originates from a study of long-term antiretroviral therapy in people with HIV. This CDR3 region has 15 residues. With 3 bases clipped from V and 7 bases from J, the junction kept 11 bases outside the gene matches. From germline, CDR1 is SGDLS and CDR2 YYNGEE. Findings of the study overall: Clones that had undergone expansion before ART prevailed in the repertoire throughout all time points. Investigators report no available data on ART adherence, viral resistance or therapy changes.

This clonotype originated in a man aged 18 to 30 with HIV. This rearrangement joins TRBV9 to TRBJ1-2, with 8 bases identical to TRBD1. The sequences come from unsorted PBMCs, collected 0.8 years before starting antiretroviral therapy. The CDR3 nucleotides read TGTGCCAGCAGCGAGACGACAGGGGAATTCGGTGGCTACACCTTC. It yields the protein CASSETTGEFGGYTF.